This T cell receptor beta chain came from a study of regulatory T cells in long-lasting Graves disease. Time point of the sample: persistent/refractory GD, antithyroid drugs over 5 years with positive TRAb. There was RNA extracted from PBMCs, and the TCR library was made from it. Germline assignment: CDR1 SEHNR and CDR2 FQNEAQ (reference sequence). V gave up 1 base and J gave up 8 bases, with 6 bases separating them. The length of the CDR3 is 12 residues. Study-wide results and limits: Thyroid tissue was not studied; only peripheral blood was. Persistent disease exhibited a predilection for TRBV28, TRBJ1-2 and TRBJ2-5. For persistent Graves' patients, TCR diversity was lower than for newly diagnosed ones.

Libraries of TCR beta came from iRepertoire HTBI primers plus Arm-PCR of CDR3 regions. TCRdb redid the calling of the multiplex PCR reads with MiXCR, one entry per CDR3 protein. The repertoire holds fewer than 400,000 distinct CDR3 sequences, around 20% seen once, with roughly 20% in the top ten. The table lists this clonotype with a few counts. Its antigen is unidentified. The receptor's source is a female donor with Graves disease. This chain connects TRBV7-9 to TRBJ2-4; D uncertain. Sample: peripheral blood mononuclear cells (PBMCs), taken when the disease was refractory, from a patient treated with antithyroid drugs. In DNA form, the CDR3 reads TGTGCCAGCAGCTTAGTGCTGGACATTCAGTACTTC. Translated: CASSLVLDIQYF.